The next 14 T cell receptor beta chains were all read from a single sample in a study of T-cell memory formation after mild COVID-19. Using its own MiXCR run on the 5' RACE reads, TCRdb lists one record per CDR3 protein. The sample carries about 420,000 distinct CDR3 sequences, about 22% recorded once. The specimen sequenced was PBMCs or a T cell subset sorted from them (not recorded which). These receptor sequences come from an adult woman who had mild COVID-19 (a few samples of this study predate the infection). Cell type and time point are not known.

V and J are TRBV5-4 and TRBJ2-2; 7 bases agree with TRBD1. The CDR3 consists of 15 residues. Germline loops: CDR1 SGHNT, CDR2 YYREEE (reference sequence). The J segment lost 7 bases and the V segment lost 4 bases, leaving 10 bases of the junction unmatched. The DNA for the CDR3 is TGTGCCAGCAGCCACCAGGGGGTGATTGTCGGGGAGCTGTTTTTT. Translating it yields CASSHQGVIVGELFF.

This clonotype was detected a few times. This chain links TRBV24-1 with TRBJ1-5; 8 positions agree with TRBD1. CDR1 KGHDR and CDR2 SFDVKD come from the germline V gene. The CDR3 contains 16 residues. Losses at the gene ends were 3 bases for V and 4 bases for J; bases not matched to a gene: 7. CDR3 residues: CATSDATGGMNQPQHF. As DNA, the CDR3 is TGTGCCACCAGTGATGCTACAGGGGGAATGAATCAGCCCCAGCATTTT.

This clonotype occurred a few times. The chain is built from TRBV20-1 and TRBJ2-5; 8 nucleotides line up with TRBD1. The CDR3 sequence is 12 residues long. Per germline, CDR1 DFQATT and CDR2 SNEGSKA (reference sequence). V gave up 5 bases and J gave up 5 bases; unmatched junction bases: 4. This chain's CDR3 is CSAGRGRETQYF. The CDR3 DNA sequence: TGCAGTGCTGGCAGGGGGCGCGAGACCCAGTACTTC.

The gene calls are TRBV9 and TRBJ2-4; the D is unclear. V lost 0 bases and J 0 bases, leaving 7 bases between the germline ends. This CDR3 comprises 15 residues. Germline CDR1 SGDLS, CDR2 YYNGEE. CDR3 bases: TGTGCCAGCAGCGTAGACGGAGTAGCCAAAAACATTCAGTACTTC. This codes for CASSVDGVAKNIQYF.

The chain recombines TRBV30 with TRBJ1-1; D uncertain. In germline, CDR1 is GTSNPN, CDR2 SVGIG (reference sequence). The CDR3 runs 14 residues. Trimming removed 0 bases at V and 9 bases at J, with 17 bases between. CDR3 nucleotide sequence: TGTGCCTGGAGTGTAGGGTCGAACTGGAGGCAAGCTTTCTTT. It encodes CAWSVGSNWRQAFF.

This chain connects TRBV20-1 to TRBJ1-6; unclear D gene. The germline CDR1 and CDR2 sequences are DFQATT and SNEGSKA (reference sequence). CDR3 length equals 12 residues. Trimming pared 6 bases from V and 6 bases from J, leaving 9 bases between. DNA of the CDR3: TGCAGTGCAGGATGGGCTAATTCACCCCTCCACTTT. This encodes CSAGWANSPLHF.

This chain connects TRBV19 to TRBJ1-1; D not certain. The CDR3 is 13 amino acids. Trimming stripped 3 bases from V and 1 base from J, with 6 bases between. The germline V gene encodes CDR1 LNHDA and CDR2 SQIVND (reference sequence). The CDR3 region has the DNA TGTGCCAGTAGTATTAGCAGGAACACTGAAGCTTTCTTT. This translates into CASSISRNTEAFF.

The rearrangement joins TRBV7-2 to TRBJ2-1, with 8 nucleotides matching TRBD1. CDR1 and CDR2 from the germline V gene are SGHTA and FQGNSA. V shed 3 bases and J 12 bases; nucleotides not matched to a gene: 10. The CDR3 length is 14 residues. This CDR3 is CASSLGQAPRGQFF. CDR3 sequence (DNA): TGTGCCAGCAGCTTGGGACAGGCACCCCGAGGGCAGTTCTTC.

There are a few counts of this clonotype. The chain couples TRBV2 to TRBJ2-2; D gene ambiguous. Trimming took off 8 bases at V and 1 base at J, with 8 bases between the two ends. This CDR3 spans 13 amino acids. CDR1 and CDR2 from the germline V gene are SNHLY and FYNNEI. The CDR3 DNA reads TGTGCCAGCGTGGTCGGGAACACCGGGGAGCTGTTTTTT. Protein sequence: CASVVGNTGELFF.

This chain links TRBV3-1 with TRBJ1-4; weak D call: TRBD1 (6 bases). V was clipped by 4 bases and J by 7 bases, with 16 bases between them. The germline V gene encodes CDR1 LGHDT and CDR2 YNNKEL (reference sequence). This CDR3 has 15 amino acids. The CDR3 region has the DNA TGTGCCAGCAGCCCAACAGGGCGTACGATTGAAAAACTGTTTTTT. Translation gives CASSPTGRTIEKLFF.

This clonotype turned up a few times. The chain combines TRBV15 with TRBJ1-1, with 7 bases identical to TRBD1. The CDR3 is 13 residues long. V gave up 9 bases and J gave up 0 bases; unmatched junction bases: 4. Germline CDR1 is LNHNV and CDR2 is YYDKDF (reference sequence). DNA of the CDR3: TGTGCCACGCGACAGGGATTGAACACTGAAGCTTTCTTT. Its translation: CATRQGLNTEAFF.

The V call is TRBV12-3 or TRBV12-4, the J call TRBJ2-2; 7 bases map to TRBD2. The CDR3 extends over 15 amino acids. Germline trimming cut 5 bases from V and 6 bases from J; bases unmatched to any gene: 9. Written as DNA, the CDR3 is TGTGCCAGCAGTCAGGCGGGCGGGGGAGCCGGGGAGCTGTTTTTT. Translation: CASSQAGGGAGELFF.

This clonotype was recorded once. The rearrangement joins TRBV30 to TRBJ1-2; TRBD1 might be the D (6 bases). The CDR3 spans 13 residues. The V gene's germline CDR1 is GTSNPN and CDR2 SVGIG (reference sequence). The V end was cut by 8 bases, the J end by 2 bases, with 15 bases between. This CDR3 is CARAHRENYGYTF. In nucleotides, the CDR3 is TGTGCCCGGGCCCACAGGGAAAACTATGGCTACACCTTC.

This clonotype was counted only a few times. The chain recombines TRBV9 with TRBJ2-7; 7 bases align to TRBD1. V lost 0 bases to trimming and J lost 1 base; unmatched junction nucleotides: 7. The CDR3 has 16 residues. Looked up from germline, CDR1 is SGDLS and CDR2 is YYNGEE. The CDR3 region has the DNA TGTGCCAGCAGCGTAGACCGGGACAGCGTATCCTACGAGCAGTACTTC. Translating gives CASSVDRDSVSYEQYF.